Given below is one TCR beta chain in context. The table came from immunoSEQ multiplex PCR; TCRdb's copy has only in-frame clones and leaves some out. Of 130,000 to 150,000 clones listed, approximately 87% are singletons. The sample belongs to a study of blood T cell repertoires in COVID-19. Study overall: T cells, B-cell-depleted T cells, or PBMCs provided the cDNA or gDNA that served as material.

This sequence originates from a woman aged 45 to 65 with active or convalescent COVID-19. The specimen was peripheral blood.

CDR3 nucleotides: TGTGCCAGCAGCCAAGAGGGACAGCCTCATTCACCCCTCCACTTT. Its protein product is CASSQEGQPHSPLHF. This rearrangement joins TRBV3-1 (or the pseudogene TRBV3-2) to TRBJ1-6; 7 bases are shared with TRBD1. The CDR3 contains 15 residues. CDR1 and CDR2 (germline): LGHDT, YNNKEL (reference sequence). V shed 0 bases, J shed 8 bases, and the junction held 4 bases outside the gene matches.